A selection of T cell receptor beta chains follows, all from one sample in a study of T cells in Graves' hyperthyroidism and ophthalmopathy. MiXCR was run by TCRdb on the multiplex PCR reads, yielding one entry per CDR3 protein. The repertoire has about 350,000 distinct CDR3 sequences, 15% to 20% of them found once; the top ten carry less than 20%. Sequenced: blood. The source is a woman between 40 and 55 years old with Graves' ophthalmopathy. Both conserved end residues are part of each CDR3. D genes are given only for firm matches. Expanded clones are given a class, and other clones once, few, many or no size at all.

TRBJ2-4 TRBV4-1 - - TGCGCCAGCAGCCAAGGAGGCCGGATACGGGCCAAAAACATTCAGTACTTC CASSQGGRIRAKNIQYF
TRBJ2-7 TRBV27 many - TGTGCCAGCAGTTTCAGACCAGGGAGCGAGCAGTACTTC CASSFRPGSEQYF
TRBJ1-5 TRBV18 - TRBD1 TGTGCCAGCTCACCTAAAGGGGGCTCGGATCAGCCCCAGCATTTT CASSPKGGSDQPQHF
TRBJ2-7 TRBV4-1 few - TGCGCCAGCAGCCGACCGGGACTCGACGAGCAGTACTTC CASSRPGLDEQYF
TRBJ2-7 TRBV11-1 many TRBD2 TGTGCCAGCAGCTTAGAACGCGGGAGGGCCTCCTACGAGCAGTACTTC CASSLERGRASYEQYF
TRBJ2-5 TRBV10-3 many TRBD2 TGTGCCACCGATAGCGGGCCGGGGGACACCCAGTACTTC CATDSGPGDTQYF
TRBJ2-2 TRBV12-3/TRBV12-4 - - TGTGCCAGCAGTTTTAAGGAAACCGGGGAGCTGTTTTTT CASSFKETGELFF
TRBJ2-7 TRBV5-1 many - TGCGCCAGCAGCTTCTCGACGGGGATCTCCTACGAGCAGTACTTC CASSFSTGISYEQYF
TRBJ2-7 TRBV20-1 many TRBD2 TGCAGTGCTAGGGGGACTAGCGCACTCTACGAGCAGTACTTC CSARGTSALYEQYF
TRBJ2-5 TRBV5-4 many - TGTGCCAGCCAGCGGGCAGGGGGTCAAGAGACCCAGTACTTC CASQRAGGQETQYF
TRBJ2-2 TRBV6-2/TRBV6-3 many - TGTGCCAGCATCCCAACAGGGTTCACCGGGGAGCTGTTTTTT CASIPTGFTGELFF
TRBJ1-1 TRBV6-1 many - TGTGCCAGCAGTGCCCGGGCCACGAACACTGAAGCTTTCTTT CASSARATNTEAFF
TRBJ2-7 TRBV27 - TRBD2 TGTGCCAGCAGTAAAGCGGGACTCGCGAGCTCCTACGAGCAGTACTTC CASSKAGLASSYEQYF
TRBJ2-7 TRBV6-1 many TRBD1 TGTGCCAGCAGACGGGACAGGCCTAGCTCCTACGAGCAGTACTTC CASRRDRPSSYEQYF
TRBJ1-5 TRBV12-3/TRBV12-4 many - TGTGCCAGCAGTCCAAGGGGAGGGGTTCAGCCCCAGCATTTT CASSPRGGVQPQHF
TRBJ2-7 TRBV12-3/TRBV12-4 many - TGTGCCAGCAGTCCTCGGCCGCCAGGACAGTGGGGCAACGAGCAGTACTTC CASSPRPPGQWGNEQYF
TRBJ2-5 TRBV12-3/TRBV12-4 medium-sized - TGTGCCAGCAGTTTAGTGCGGTGGGAGACCCAGTACTTC CASSLVRWETQYF
TRBJ2-5 TRBV5-4 many - TGTGCCAGCAGCTCCCCACAGCAAGAGACCCAGTACTTC CASSSPQQETQYF
TRBJ2-2 TRBV7-2 many - TGTGCCAGCAGCTTAGAGTATAGCACCGGGGAGCTGTTTTTT CASSLEYSTGELFF
TRBJ2-7 TRBV5-1 many - TGCGCCAGCAGCTTGGACCTAGCGAGCTCCTACGAGCAGTACTTC CASSLDLASSYEQYF
TRBJ1-1 TRBV10-3 many TRBD1 TGTGCCATCAGTGATGGACAGGGTGGAGGGGCTTTCTTT CAISDGQGGGAFF
TRBJ2-2 TRBV4-1 - - TGCGCCAGCAGCCATCCCCGGGCCAGCCCGGACACCGGGGAGCTGTTTTTT CASSHPRASPDTGELFF
TRBJ2-7 TRBV11-2 - TRBD1 TGTGCCAGCAGCCGTATGCTACAGGGGACGGCCGTGGAGCAGTACTTC CASSRMLQGTAVEQYF
TRBJ2-2 TRBV6-2/TRBV6-3 many TRBD2 TGTGCCAGCAGTTACGTGTCGACTAGCGGGAGGAACACCGGGGAGCTGTTTTTT CASSYVSTSGRNTGELFF
TRBJ1-5 TRBV2 many - TGTGCCAGCAACCGGCTGGATCAGCCCCAGCATTTT CASNRLDQPQHF
TRBJ1-1 TRBV9 many - TGTGCCAGCAGCGTAGGCAATTTCGTAGGGAAGGGCACTGAAGCTTTCTTT CASSVGNFVGKGTEAFF
TRBJ1-5 TRBV27 few - TGTGCCAGCAGTACTTTCCAGGGACCAAATCAGCCCCAGCCTTTT CASSTFQGPNQPQPF
TRBJ2-7 TRBV28 - - TGTGCCAGCTATGGTGCGGTGAGCTCCTACGAGCAGTACTTC CASYGAVSSYEQYF
TRBJ2-7 TRBV20-1 many TRBD2 TGCAGTGCAACGGGACTAGCGGGATACGAGCAGTACTTC CSATGLAGYEQYF
TRBJ2-5 TRBV4-1 - TRBD1 TGCGCCAGCAGCCCAGGGGGTAATAGGGAGACCCAGTACTTC CASSPGGNRETQYF
TRBJ2-4 TRBV19 many - TGTGCCAGTAGTATAGACTTCAGACTAGCCAAAAACATTCAGTACTTC CASSIDFRLAKNIQYF
TRBJ2-2 TRBV29-1 many - TGCAGCGTGAAGGACGGAACGAACACCGGGGAGCTGTTTTTT CSVKDGTNTGELFF
TRBJ1-5 TRBV6-5 many - TGTGCCAGCAGGCAGGACAGATCCCGTAATCAGCCCCAGCATTTT CASRQDRSRNQPQHF
TRBJ2-2 TRBV4-1 - - TGCGCCAGCAGCCAAATATTAGGGGAGCTGTTTTTT CASSQILGELFF
TRBJ2-7 TRBV10-3 many TRBD1 TGTGCCATCAGTCTGGACAGGTCCTACGAGCAGTACTTC CAISLDRSYEQYF
TRBJ2-2 TRBV6-2/TRBV6-3 many - TGTGCCAGCAGCGGGACGGAGGATCTAACCGGGGAGCTGTTTTTT CASSGTEDLTGELFF
TRBJ2-6 TRBV18 once - TGTGCCAGCTCACCAAGGGCCGGGGGCACAGTGGCTGGGGCCAACGTCCTGACTTTC CASSPRAGGTVAGANVLTF
TRBJ1-2 TRBV27 many - TGTGCCAGCAGTACCCTTGGGGCAGGGAAGGGTCGCTATGGCTACACCTTC CASSTLGAGKGRYGYTF
TRBJ2-7 TRBV7-2 many - TGTGCCAGCAGCTTTCTTTCCAGGACCTACGAGCAGTACTTC CASSFLSRTYEQYF
TRBJ1-5 TRBV19 many - TGTGCCAGTAGTATAGATCTATCCGATCAGCCCCAGCATTTT CASSIDLSDQPQHF
TRBJ2-5 TRBV7-2 many TRBD1 TGTGCCAGCAGCTCGACAGGGTTGAGGCAAGAGACCCAGTACTTC CASSSTGLRQETQYF